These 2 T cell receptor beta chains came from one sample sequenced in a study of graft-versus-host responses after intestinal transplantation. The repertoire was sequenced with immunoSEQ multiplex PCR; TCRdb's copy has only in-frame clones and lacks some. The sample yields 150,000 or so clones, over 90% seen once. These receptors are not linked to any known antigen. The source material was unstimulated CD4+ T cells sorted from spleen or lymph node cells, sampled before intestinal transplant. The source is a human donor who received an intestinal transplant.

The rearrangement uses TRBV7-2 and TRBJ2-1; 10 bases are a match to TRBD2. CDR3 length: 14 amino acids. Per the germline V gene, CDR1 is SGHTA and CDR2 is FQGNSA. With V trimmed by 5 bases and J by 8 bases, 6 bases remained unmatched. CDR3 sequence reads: CASSRPGLAHEQFF. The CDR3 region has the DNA TGTGCCAGCAGCCGACCGGGACTAGCGCATGAGCAGTTCTTC.

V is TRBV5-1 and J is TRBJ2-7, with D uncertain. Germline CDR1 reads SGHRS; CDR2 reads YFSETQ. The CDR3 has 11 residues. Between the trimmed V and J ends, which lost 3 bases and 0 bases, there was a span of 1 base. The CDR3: CASSSSYEQYF. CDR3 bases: TGCGCCAGCAGCTCCTCCTACGAGCAGTACTTC. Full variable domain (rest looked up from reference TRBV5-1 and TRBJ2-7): KAGVTQTPRYLIKTRGQQVTLSCSPISGHRSVSWYQQTPGQGLQFLFEYFSETQRNKGNFPGRFSGRQFSNSRSEMNVSTLELGDSALYLCASSSSYEQYFGPGTRLTVT.